The clone carrying this TCR beta chain was recorded once. This CDR3 comprises 15 residues. CDR1 and CDR2 from the germline V gene are LNHDA and SQIVND (reference sequence). V lost 4 bases, J lost 0 bases, and 13 bases lay in between. These data come from a study of blood T cell repertoires in COVID-19. Background on the study: The analysed material was cDNA or gDNA that came from T cells, B-cell-depleted T cells, or PBMCs.

The authors' processing: Estimated nucleated cell counts came from reference gene primer amplification. Assay used: immunoSEQ multiplex PCR; TCRdb lists only in-frame clones, some missing. V and J calls and clone size are those listed in that table; D and trimming were worked out from the DNA. The sample carries about 270,000 clones, roughly 86% recorded once. Seattle's cohort entered during active infection and was followed longitudinally. Specimen: peripheral blood. This TCR derives from a woman aged 80 or over with COVID-19, enrolled during active disease. The V gene is TRBV19, the J gene TRBJ2-7, with D unresolved. This CDR3 reads CASSSVAESSYEQYF. Here the CDR3 DNA reads TGTGCCAGTAGTAGCGTAGCAGAGAGCTCCTACGAGCAGTACTTC.